This entry is about one T cell receptor beta chain. This CDR3 is 15 amino acids long. From germline, CDR1 is SEHNR and CDR2 FQNEAQ (reference sequence). Losses at the gene ends were 5 bases for V and 5 bases for J; bases not matched to a gene: 8. These data originate in a study of shared clonotypes between healthy human individuals. Overall study context: Donors were a couple of women and a few men aged 18 to 49.

Profiled with immunoSEQ multiplex PCR; TCRdb holds only in-frame clones, not every one. The sample lists about 1.5 million clones; approximately 98% were seen once. Sequencing was done on a sample of naive CD4+ T cells sorted from blood. Subset defined: CD45RA+ positively selected. The clonotype originates from a man aged 30 to 39 in good health. V is TRBV7-9 and J is TRBJ2-1, with 8 bases matching TRBD2. As DNA, the CDR3 is TGTGCCAGCAGCCGCGTTACTAGCGGTAACAATGAGCAGTTCTTC. Protein product: CASSRVTSGNNEQFF. Supplemented by reference TRBV7-9 and TRBJ2-1, the full variable domain reads DTGVSQNPRHKITKRGQNVTFRCDPISEHNRLYWYRQTLGQGPEFLTYFQNEAQLEKSRLLSDRFSAERPKGSFSTLEIQRTEQGDSAMYLCASSRVTSGNNEQFFGPGTRLTVL.